This section outlines one TCR beta chain sequence together with its context. The antigen is undetermined. The data stem from a study of CD8+CD57+ T cells in acquired aplastic anemia. Study observations and caveats: CD8+ Simpson's diversity did not differ significantly between patients and controls.

The germline V gene encodes CDR1 LGHDT and CDR2 YNNKEL (reference sequence). The CDR3 runs to 15 residues. With 5 bases removed from V and 2 bases from J, the gap between germline ends came to 15 bases. CDR3 and TCR beta VDJ profiling relied on genomic DNA as the template. One entry per CDR3 protein results from TCRdb running MiXCR on the reads. The sample lists under 200,000 distinct CDR3 sequences; under 55% were seen once. Patients sequenced had flow cytometry evidence of CD8+CD57+ cell expansion. This clonotype was sampled from a human donor with aplastic anemia. The chain couples TRBV3-1 to TRBJ1-2; a weak D match, TRBD1 (6 bases). The sample was sorted CD4+, CD8+, or CD8+CD57+ T cells (not recorded which) from PBMCs. The CDR3 nucleotides read TGTGCCAGCAGCTTGCTGGGACAAACAAACTATGGCTACACCTTC. Translation: CASSLLGQTNYGYTF.